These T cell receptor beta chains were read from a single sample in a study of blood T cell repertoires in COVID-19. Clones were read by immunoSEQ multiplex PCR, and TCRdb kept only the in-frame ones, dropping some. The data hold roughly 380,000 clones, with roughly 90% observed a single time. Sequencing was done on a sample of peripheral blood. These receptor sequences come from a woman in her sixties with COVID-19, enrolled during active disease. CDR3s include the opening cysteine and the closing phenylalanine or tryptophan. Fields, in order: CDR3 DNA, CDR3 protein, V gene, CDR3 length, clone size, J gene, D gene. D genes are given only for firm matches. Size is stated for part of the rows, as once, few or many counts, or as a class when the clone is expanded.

TGCGCCAGCAGCCAGAGACAGGGGGGGGAGACCCAGTACTTC,CASSQRQGGETQYF,TRBV5-1,14,NA,TRBJ2-5,TRBD1
TGTGCCAGTAGTGCCACAGGGGAATTGGACTATGGCTACACCTTC,CASSATGELDYGYTF,TRBV19,15,NA,TRBJ1-2,TRBD1
TGTGCCAGCAGGGGAGACCGAGGGTGGCAGCAGTTCTTC,CASRGDRGWQQFF,TRBV12-3/TRBV12-4,13,once,TRBJ2-1,NA
TGTGCCAGCAGCCGGGACAGCGGCACAGATACGCAGTATTTT,CASSRDSGTDTQYF,TRBV6-5,14,NA,TRBJ2-3,TRBD1
TGTGCCAGCAGTAAACCGGGACAGGGAGGAGAAAAACTGTTTTTT,CASSKPGQGGEKLFF,TRBV28,15,NA,TRBJ1-4,TRBD1
TGTGCCAGTAGTATTGATCTTACAGGGAGGGCAATCGGCTACACCTTC,CASSIDLTGRAIGYTF,TRBV19,16,NA,TRBJ1-2,NA
TGTGCCACCAGCAGCTACAGGGGCTCCTACAATGAGCAGTTCTTC,CATSSYRGSYNEQFF,TRBV15,15,once,TRBJ2-1,TRBD1
TGTGCCAGCAGCCCGGGAACAGGGTTCTATGGCTACACCTTC,CASSPGTGFYGYTF,TRBV3-1/TRBV3-2,14,NA,TRBJ1-2,NA
TGTGCCAGTAGGGACATTCGGTTAGAGGGCTACACCTTC,CASRDIRLEGYTF,TRBV19,13,NA,TRBJ1-2,NA
TGTGCCATCAGAGGGGAGGGGGAACATTCCCTCTCTGGAAACACCATATATTTT,CAIRGEGEHSLSGNTIYF,TRBV10-3,18,NA,TRBJ1-3,NA
TGCGCCAGCAGCTTCGGGGGTTTTGCTGAAGCTTTCTTT,CASSFGGFAEAFF,TRBV5-1,13,NA,TRBJ1-1,NA
TGCGCCAGCAGCTATTTAGCGGGGGCCTACAATGAGCAGTTCTTC,CASSYLAGAYNEQFF,TRBV5-1,15,NA,TRBJ2-1,TRBD2
TGTGCCAGCAGCTCGCCTGACAGCCTGAACACTGAAGCTTTCTTT,CASSSPDSLNTEAFF,TRBV7-9,15,NA,TRBJ1-1,NA
TGTGCCAGCTCACCATCGGGGGGCTATAATGAGCAGTTCTTC,CASSPSGGYNEQFF,TRBV18,14,NA,TRBJ2-1,NA
TGTGCCAGCCTGCGACCAGGGGGTACTGAAGCTTTCTTT,CASLRPGGTEAFF,TRBV2,13,NA,TRBJ1-1,TRBD1
TGTGCCAGCAAGACATCAGGAACGAGATACACCGGGGAGCTGTTTTTT,CASKTSGTRYTGELFF,TRBV28,16,NA,TRBJ2-2,NA
TGTGCAAGTCGCTCACAGGGTTTCGGGCGAAACACCATATATTTT,CASRSQGFGRNTIYF,TRBV12-2,15,NA,TRBJ1-3,NA
TGTGCCAGCAGCTTGGGGCAGGCCCTCGCCTCCTACGAGCAGTACTTC,CASSLGQALASYEQYF,TRBV5-5,16,once,TRBJ2-7,NA
TGTGCCAGCAGTCTACACAGGGTAGATAACTATGGCTACACCTTC,CASSLHRVDNYGYTF,TRBV6-5,15,NA,TRBJ1-2,NA
TGCGCCAGCAGGACAGGAGACACCGGGGAGCTGTTTTTT,CASRTGDTGELFF,TRBV5-1,13,NA,TRBJ2-2,NA
TGTGCCAGCAGCCTTGGGCTGGGTAATACTGAAGCTTTCTTT,CASSLGLGNTEAFF,TRBV7-3,14,NA,TRBJ1-1,NA
TGTGCCAGCAGCCGTCAACTAGGTACTCTTGAGACCCAGTACTTC,CASSRQLGTLETQYF,TRBV7-2,15,NA,TRBJ2-5,NA
TGTGCCAGCGGACCGTGGGGGGCACCCCTCCACTTT,CASGPWGAPLHF,TRBV12-3/TRBV12-4,12,NA,TRBJ1-6,NA
TGTGCCAGCGTAGGGACAGGGGTGGCCGGGGAGCTGTTTTTT,CASVGTGVAGELFF,TRBV2,14,NA,TRBJ2-2,TRBD1
TGTGCCAGCAGCTTGGGTCGTGGGACAGTTGAAGCTTTCTTT,CASSLGRGTVEAFF,TRBV5-6,14,NA,TRBJ1-1,TRBD1
TGTGCCAGCAGCGCGAGCATGGTCTCTGGAAACACCATATATTTT,CASSASMVSGNTIYF,TRBV7-6,15,once,TRBJ1-3,NA
TGTGCCAGCAGTTTAGCGGGGGTTCACAATGAGCAGTTCTTC,CASSLAGVHNEQFF,TRBV27,14,NA,TRBJ2-1,TRBD2
TGTGCCAGCAGTTTAACGAGGGACCGCGGAGGAGGGTATGGCTACACCTTC,CASSLTRDRGGGYGYTF,TRBV27,17,NA,TRBJ1-2,NA
TGTGCCAGCAGCCAGCAGGGGTTTACTGAAGCTTTCTTT,CASSQQGFTEAFF,TRBV14,13,NA,TRBJ1-1,NA
TGTGCCAGCAGCGCCCTCAGGGGGGCCTACGAGCAGTACTTC,CASSALRGAYEQYF,TRBV7-2,14,NA,TRBJ2-7,NA
TGCAGCGTTGTATCGGGGGATTGGACCCAGTACTTC,CSVVSGDWTQYF,TRBV29-1,12,NA,TRBJ2-5,NA
TGCGCCAGCAGCTTGGACTTGTCTGGAAACACCATATATTTT,CASSLDLSGNTIYF,TRBV5-1,14,NA,TRBJ1-3,NA
TGTGCCAGCAGTTTGACTAGCGGGGGGGCGAACACCGGGGAGCTGTTTTTT,CASSLTSGGANTGELFF,TRBV2,17,NA,TRBJ2-2,TRBD2
TGCGCCAGCAGCTTGGAAGAGATCGCACCCCTCCACTTT,CASSLEEIAPLHF,TRBV5-1,13,NA,TRBJ1-6,NA
TGTGCCAGCAGCCTAACAGGGGGCCATGGCTACACCTTC,CASSLTGGHGYTF,TRBV7-9,13,NA,TRBJ1-2,TRBD1
TGCGCCAGCAGCGGTTTTATTTCAGGGGACTATGGCTACACCTTC,CASSGFISGDYGYTF,TRBV5-1,15,NA,TRBJ1-2,NA
TGTGCCACCAGCGGAATGAGGGATGAAGCTTTCTTT,CATSGMRDEAFF,TRBV15,12,NA,TRBJ1-1,NA
TGTGCCATCTGTACCGGGACGGAGGGAGGCTACACCTTC,CAICTGTEGGYTF,TRBV10-3,13,few,TRBJ1-2,NA
TGTGCCAGCAGAAATCCCGAGGGAATCGCTGAAGCTTTCTTT,CASRNPEGIAEAFF,TRBV6-5,14,NA,TRBJ1-1,NA
TGTGCCAGCAGTTTCACTCGAGCAGGGGCCAACTATGGCTACACCTTC,CASSFTRAGANYGYTF,TRBV27,16,NA,TRBJ1-2,NA